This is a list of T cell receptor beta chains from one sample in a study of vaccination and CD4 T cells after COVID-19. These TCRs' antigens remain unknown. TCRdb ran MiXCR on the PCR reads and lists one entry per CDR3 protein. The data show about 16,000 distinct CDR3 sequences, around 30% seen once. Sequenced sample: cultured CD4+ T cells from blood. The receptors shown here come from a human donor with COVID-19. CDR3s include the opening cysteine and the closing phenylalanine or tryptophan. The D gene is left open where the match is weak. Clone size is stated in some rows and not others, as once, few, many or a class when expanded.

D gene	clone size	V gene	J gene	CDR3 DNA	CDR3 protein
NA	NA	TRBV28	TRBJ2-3	TGTGCCAGCAGTTTAGGGGGGCCTGGCACAGATACGCAGTATTTT	CASSLGGPGTDTQYF
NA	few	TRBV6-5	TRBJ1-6	TGTGCCAGCAGTTACAGCAGGATTGAATCACCCCTCCACTTT	CASSYSRIESPLHF
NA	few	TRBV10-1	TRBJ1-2	TGCGCCAGCAGTGAGTGTATCTCTAGAGGCTATGGCTACACCTTC	CASSECISRGYGYTF
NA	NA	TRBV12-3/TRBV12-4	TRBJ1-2	TGTGCCAGCAGTTTACTGGTCTCCTCCACTAACTATGGCTACACCTTC	CASSLLVSSTNYGYTF
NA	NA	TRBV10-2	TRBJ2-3	TGCGCCAGCAGGGACCTCACTAAAATAGATACGCAGTATTTT	CASRDLTKIDTQYF
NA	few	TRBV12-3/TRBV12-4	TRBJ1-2	TGTGCCAGCAGCCCCCTTGGTTCCTTGTATGGCTACACCTTC	CASSPLGSLYGYTF
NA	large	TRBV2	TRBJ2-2	TGTGCCAGCAGTGAAACGGGGCAGGGGGGCGGGGAGCTGTTTTTT	CASSETGQGGGELFF
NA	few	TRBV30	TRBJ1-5	TGTGCCTGGGACATCCCGGGTTGGGGACCCCAGCATTTT	CAWDIPGWGPQHF
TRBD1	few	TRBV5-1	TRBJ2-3	TGCGCCAGCAGCTTTTTGACAACAGGGGGTACAGGAGATACGCAGTATTTT	CASSFLTTGGTGDTQYF
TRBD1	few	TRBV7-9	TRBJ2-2	TGTGCCAGCAGCTCCAATGGACAGGGGGGGTCCGGGGAGCTGTTTTTT	CASSSNGQGGSGELFF
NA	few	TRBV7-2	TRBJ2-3	TGTGCCAGCAGCTTCACAGATACGCAGTATTTT	CASSFTDTQYF
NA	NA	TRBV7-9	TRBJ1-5	TGTGCCAGCAGCTCCCATCTAACTGACACATTAATCAGCCCCCAGCATTTT	CASSSHLTDTLISPQHF
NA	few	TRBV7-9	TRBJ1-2	TGTGCCAGCAGCTTAGGGGAGGGTTATGGCTACACCTTC	CASSLGEGYGYTF
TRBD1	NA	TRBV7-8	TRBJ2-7	TGTGCCAGCAGCGGGACAGCCCAAACCTACGAGCAGTACTTC	CASSGTAQTYEQYF
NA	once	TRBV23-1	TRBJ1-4	TGCGCCAGCAGTCAATCGAGGGTCAGCGATGAAAAACTGTTTTTT	CASSQSRVSDEKLFF
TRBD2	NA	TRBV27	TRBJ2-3	TGTGCCAGCAGTGGGGGACTAGTAGGCACAGATACGCAGTATTTT	CASSGGLVGTDTQYF
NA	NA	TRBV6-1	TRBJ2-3	TGTGCCAGCGTGGGGGCAGGGGTAACCGATACGCAGTATTTT	CASVGAGVTDTQYF
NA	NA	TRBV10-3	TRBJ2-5	TGTGCCATCAGTGTTCACGGCGAGGCACCGTACTTC	CAISVHGEAPYF
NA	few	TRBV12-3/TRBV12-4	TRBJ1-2	TGTGCCAGCAGCCCCGGTGGGAGGGGATACGGCTACACCTTC	CASSPGGRGYGYTF
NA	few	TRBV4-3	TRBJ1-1	TGCGCCAGCAGCGGGGGAAGATTGAACACTGAAGCTTTCTTT	CASSGGRLNTEAFF
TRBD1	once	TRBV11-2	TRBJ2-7	TGTGCCAGCAGCTTAGCAGGGGGCCCATCCGAGCAGTACTTC	CASSLAGGPSEQYF
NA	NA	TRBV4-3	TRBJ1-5	TGCGCCAGCAGCCAAGATCCCGTTAGCAATCAGCCCCAGCATTTT	CASSQDPVSNQPQHF
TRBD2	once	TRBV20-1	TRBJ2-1	TGCAGTGCTTATGGACTAGCGGGGGGGCCTAAGTTCTTC	CSAYGLAGGPKFF
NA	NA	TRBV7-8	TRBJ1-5	TGTGCCAGCAACCTCGCAGGGAGCGCCGCCCCGGTTCAGCCCCAGCATTTT	CASNLAGSAAPVQPQHF
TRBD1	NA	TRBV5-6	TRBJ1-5	TGTGCCAGCAGTCGGACAGGGGGCAGCAATCAGCCCCAGCATTTT	CASSRTGGSNQPQHF
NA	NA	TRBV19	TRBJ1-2	TGTGCCAGTAGCAAACTCTCACAGGGCGGGGATAACTATGGCTACACCTTC	CASSKLSQGGDNYGYTF
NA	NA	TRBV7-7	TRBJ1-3	TGTGCTAGCAGTTCCAGCAGGGGAAACACCATATATTTT	CASSSSRGNTIYF
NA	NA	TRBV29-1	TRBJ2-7	TGCAGCGTTGAGTGGGGTGTGGGTTACGAGCAGTACTTC	CSVEWGVGYEQYF
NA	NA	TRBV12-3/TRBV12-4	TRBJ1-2	NA	CASSTSTGPFYGYTF
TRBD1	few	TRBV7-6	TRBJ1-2	TGTGCCAGCAGCCCTGGGACAGGGTTCTTCCTTAACTATGGCTACACCTTC	CASSPGTGFFLNYGYTF
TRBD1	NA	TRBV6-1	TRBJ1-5	TGTGCCAGCAGGACAGGGGGCAATCAGCCCCAGCATTTT	CASRTGGNQPQHF
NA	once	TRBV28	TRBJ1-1	TGTGCCAGCAGTCCCCCCGAACGTTACACTGAAGCTTTCTTT	CASSPPERYTEAFF
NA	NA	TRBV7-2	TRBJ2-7	TGTGCCAGCAGCCAACCCACCTACGAGCAGTACTTC	CASSQPTYEQYF
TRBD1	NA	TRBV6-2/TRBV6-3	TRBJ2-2	TGTGCCAGCAGCAGGGACAGGGGACCGATCACCGGGGAGCTGTTTTTT	CASSRDRGPITGELFF
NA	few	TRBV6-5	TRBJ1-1	TGTGCCAGCAGTTCTAAGGTCCGCCTTGAAGCTTTCTTT	CASSSKVRLEAFF
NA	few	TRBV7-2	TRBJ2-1	TGTGCCAGCAGCACGGACTACTATGAGCAGTTCTTC	CASSTDYYEQFF
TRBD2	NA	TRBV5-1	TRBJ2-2	TGCGCCAGCAGCGGGCTAGCGGGACCCACCGGGGAGCTGTTTTTT	CASSGLAGPTGELFF
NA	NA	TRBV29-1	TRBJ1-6	TGCAGCGTTGTGGAGGGAAATTCACCCCTCCACTTT	CSVVEGNSPLHF
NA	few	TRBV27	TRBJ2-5	TGTGCCAGCAGTTTACGGGCAGGAGAAGAGACCCAGTACTTC	CASSLRAGEETQYF
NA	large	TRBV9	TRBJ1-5	TGTGCCAGCAGCGTAGGGCAGGGGAGCAATCAGCCCCAGCATTTT	CASSVGQGSNQPQHF
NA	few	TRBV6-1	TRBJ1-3	TGTGCCAGCAGCGGAGGGTTGAGCTCTGGAAACACCATATATTTT	CASSGGLSSGNTIYF
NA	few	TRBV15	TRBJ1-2	TGTGCCACCAGCAGAGATCTGGTCTCAACCCCAGTCAAGGGTAACCCGGGTGTCTACACCTTC	CATSRDLVSTPVKGNPGVYTF
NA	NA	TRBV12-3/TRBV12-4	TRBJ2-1	TGTGCCAGCAGTTTGGGTTACCACAATGAGCAGTTCTTC	CASSLGYHNEQFF
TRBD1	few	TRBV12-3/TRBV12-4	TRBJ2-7	TGTGCCAGCAGTGAACAGGGGGCAGTCTACGAGCAGTACTTC	CASSEQGAVYEQYF
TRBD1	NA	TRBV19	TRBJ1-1	TGTGCCAGTAGTATCCCCTCGGACAGGCCAGGGGCTTTCTTT	CASSIPSDRPGAFF
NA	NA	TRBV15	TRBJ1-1	TGTGCCACCAGCATAGAAACAGGGCTCGGTGAAGCTTTCTTT	CATSIETGLGEAFF
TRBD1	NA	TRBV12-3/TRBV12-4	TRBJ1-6	TGTGCCAGCAGCCCTCGGACAGGGACCAATTCACCCCTCCACTTT	CASSPRTGTNSPLHF
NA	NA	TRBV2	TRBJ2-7	TGTGCCGCCGGTACGGAGCAGTACTTC	CAAGTEQYF
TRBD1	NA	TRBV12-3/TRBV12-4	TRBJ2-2	TGTGCCAGCAGCTTCCACAGGGGCGAAACCGGGGAGCTGTTTTTT	CASSFHRGETGELFF